The sequence of this T cell receptor (beta chain) was determined in a study of shared clonotypes between healthy human individuals. Assay used: immunoSEQ multiplex PCR; TCRdb lists only in-frame clones, some missing. The sample records over a million clones, around 97% being singletons. This clone was seen a single time. The germline gives CDR1 SGHDT, CDR2 YYEEEE. Trimming took 4 bases from V and 3 from J, leaving 17 bases between them. CDR3 length: 15 residues. The receptor was isolated from a man under 40 in good health. The chain is built from TRBV5-6 and TRBJ2-7; D is unclear. Specimen: naive CD4+ T cells sorted from blood. Stated subset: CD45RA+ positively selected. CDR3 amino acids: CASSPGAGFDYEQYF. In DNA, the CDR3 is TGTGCCAGCAGCCCCGGAGCCGGGTTTGACTACGAGCAGTACTTC.